The T cell receptor beta chain under discussion was sequenced for a study of cytomegalovirus exposure and HLA in healthy donors. The CDR3 runs 14 residues. CDR1 is SGHTA, CDR2 FQGNSA, per germline. V shed 2 bases and J shed 7 bases, with 13 bases lying between them. Primers included in the PCR were 60 Vbeta and 13 Jbeta primers. Clones were sequenced by immunoSEQ multiplex PCR, and TCRdb holds only the in-frame ones, with some missing. This sample has 140,000 to 150,000 clones; around three quarters occur once, and the top ten carry 3%. Sequenced input: PBMCs. This chain uses TRBV7-2 with TRBJ2-3, with no clear D. The receptor was isolated from a man between 35 and 55 years old in good health and CMV-seropositive. CDR3 DNA: TGTGCCAGCAGCTTACCCGTTACTATACATACGCAGTATTTT. Protein sequence: CASSLPVTIHTQYF.